Sequencing of this T cell receptor (beta chain) was carried out in a study of T cells in Graves' hyperthyroidism and ophthalmopathy. Amplification of TCR beta CDR3 regions used RNA as the template. With the HTBI primer set, the TCR CDR3 went through a first round of RT-PCR. TCRdb redid the calling of the multiplex PCR reads with MiXCR, one entry per CDR3 protein. The sample carries roughly 570,000 distinct CDR3 sequences, about half recorded once. With V trimmed by 5 bases and J by 3 bases, 3 bases remained unmatched. The germline V gene has CDR1 LNHDA and CDR2 SQIVND (reference sequence). This CDR3 has 14 residues.

This chain connects TRBV19 to TRBJ1-5, with 8 bases lining up with TRBD1. This sequence was found in an adult woman with Graves' disease, either hyperthyroidism or ophthalmopathy (not recorded which). Input material: peripheral blood or thyroid tissue (not recorded which). The CDR3 reads CASSATGDNQPQHF. CDR3 DNA sequence: TGTGCCAGTAGTGCGACAGGGGACAATCAGCCCCAGCATTTT.